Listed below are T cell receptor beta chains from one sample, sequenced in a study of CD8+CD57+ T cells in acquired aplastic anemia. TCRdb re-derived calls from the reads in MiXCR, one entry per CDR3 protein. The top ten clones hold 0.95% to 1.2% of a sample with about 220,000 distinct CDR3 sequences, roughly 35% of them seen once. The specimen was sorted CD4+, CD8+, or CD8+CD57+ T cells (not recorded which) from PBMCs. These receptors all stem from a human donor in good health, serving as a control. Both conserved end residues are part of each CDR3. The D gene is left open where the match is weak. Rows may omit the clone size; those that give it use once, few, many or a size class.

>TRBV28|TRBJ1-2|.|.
TGTGCCATCCATCCTTGGGGGGATTATGGCTACACCTTC
CAIHPWGDYGYTF
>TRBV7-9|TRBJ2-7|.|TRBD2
TGTGCCAGCAGCCCAACGGCTAGCGGGAAGTACGAGCAGTACTTC
CASSPTASGKYEQYF
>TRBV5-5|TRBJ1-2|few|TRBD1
TGTGCCAGCAGCTTGTACTCCGGGACAGCTGTCTATGGCTACACCTTC
CASSLYSGTAVYGYTF
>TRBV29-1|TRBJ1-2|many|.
TGCAGCGTTGAAGATCGACAGCCAACTAACTATGGCTACACCTTC
CSVEDRQPTNYGYTF
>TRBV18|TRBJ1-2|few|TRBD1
TGTGCCAGCTCACCTACAGGGGCTGGTGGCTACACCTTC
CASSPTGAGGYTF
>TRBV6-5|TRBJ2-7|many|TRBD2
TGTGCCAGCAGTTACGCGGGTTGGGGCGGGAGCTCCTACGAGCAGTACTTC
CASSYAGWGGSSYEQYF
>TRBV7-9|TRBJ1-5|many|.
TGTGCCAGCAGCTTAATTCCTAACCGACAGGTCGCTAATCAGCCCCAGCATTTT
CASSLIPNRQVANQPQHF
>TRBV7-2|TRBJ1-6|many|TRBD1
TGTGCCAGCAGCTTGGGGACAGGGGCGGTAGGGTCACCCCTCCACTTT
CASSLGTGAVGSPLHF
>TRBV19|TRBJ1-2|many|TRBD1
TGTGCCAGTAACCATTTACCGGGACAGGCGGGCGAATATGGCTACACCTTC
CASNHLPGQAGEYGYTF
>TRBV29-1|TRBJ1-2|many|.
TGCAGCGTTGACCGGCAGGGATATGGCTACACCTTC
CSVDRQGYGYTF
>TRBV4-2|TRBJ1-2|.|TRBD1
TGTGCCAGCAGCCAAATTTCAGGGGGCGCCGGGTATGGCTACACCTTC
CASSQISGGAGYGYTF
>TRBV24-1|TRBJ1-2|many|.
TGTGCCACCGATACACAGAGGCCCAGATCGATTGGCTATGGCTACACCTTC
CATDTQRPRSIGYGYTF
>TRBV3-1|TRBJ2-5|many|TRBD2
TGTGCCAGCAGCCCTCAGATGACTAGCGGGCCGCGGAATACCCAGTACTTC
CASSPQMTSGPRNTQYF
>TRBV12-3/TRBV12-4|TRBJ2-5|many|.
TGTGCCAGCAGTTTAGGCTGGTACCAAGAGACCCAGTACTTC
CASSLGWYQETQYF
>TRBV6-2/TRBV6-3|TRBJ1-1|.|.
TGTGCCAGCAGTTACTCGAGTTTTAACACTGAAGCTTTCTTT
CASSYSSFNTEAFF
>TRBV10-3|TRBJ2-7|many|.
TGTGCCATCAGTGAGTTGGGCGCCTACGAGCAGTACTTC
CAISELGAYEQYF
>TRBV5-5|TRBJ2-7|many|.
TGTGCCAGCAGCTTGAGATGGGCCGAAACCTACGAGCAGTACTTC
CASSLRWAETYEQYF
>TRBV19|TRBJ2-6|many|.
TGTGCCAGTAGTGCACAGGGCTCTGGGGCCAACGTCCTGACTTTC
CASSAQGSGANVLTF
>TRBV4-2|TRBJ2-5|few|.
TGTGCCAGCAGCCAAGAAGGGGGCGGGGCCGAGACCCAGTACTTC
CASSQEGGGAETQYF
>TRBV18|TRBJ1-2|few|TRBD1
TGTGCCAGCTCACCGACGACAGGGACCAACTATGGCTACACCTTC
CASSPTTGTNYGYTF
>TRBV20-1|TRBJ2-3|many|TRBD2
TGCAGTGCTAGAGATCTTGGGGGGGTCACAGATACGCAGTATTTT
CSARDLGGVTDTQYF
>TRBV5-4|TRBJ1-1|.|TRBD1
TGTGCCAGCAGCTTGAAGGGGGCCGGAAGGCTTGAAGCTTTCTTT
CASSLKGAGRLEAFF
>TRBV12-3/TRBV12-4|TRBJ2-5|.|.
TGTGCCAGCAGTTTATACCCAGCGCGACAAGAGACCCAGTACTTC
CASSLYPARQETQYF
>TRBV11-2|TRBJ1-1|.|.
TGTGCCAGCAGAAGTATAGGTGGTCGCGCTATGAACACTGAAGCTTTCTTT
CASRSIGGRAMNTEAFF
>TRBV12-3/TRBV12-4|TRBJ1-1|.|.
TGTGCCAGCAACTCCTACACTGAAGCTTTCTTT
CASNSYTEAFF
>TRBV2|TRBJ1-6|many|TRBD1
TGTGCCAGCATCCCGGGACAGGGAGTTTCGGATTCACCCCTCCACTTT
CASIPGQGVSDSPLHF
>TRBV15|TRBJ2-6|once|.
TGTGCCACCAGCTTTACAGGGAGCTCTGGGGCCAACGTCCTGACTTTC
CATSFTGSSGANVLTF
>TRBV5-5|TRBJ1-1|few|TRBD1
TGTGCCAGCAGCTTGACAGGGGACGGGATGAGAGCTTTCTTT
CASSLTGDGMRAFF
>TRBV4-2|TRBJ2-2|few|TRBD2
TGTGCCAGCAGGAGGGGGTTAGCGGGAGTCGGGGAGCTGTTTTTT
CASRRGLAGVGELFF
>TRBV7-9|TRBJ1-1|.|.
TGTGCCAGCAGCTTGTGGTCCCGGACTGAAGCTTTCTTT
CASSLWSRTEAFF
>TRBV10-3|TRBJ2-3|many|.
TGTGCCATCAGGCCCGGGACGCTTAGCACAGATACGCAGTATTTT
CAIRPGTLSTDTQYF
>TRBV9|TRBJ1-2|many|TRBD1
TGTGCCAGCAGCGCCCGGGACAGAGTGATCTATGGCTACACCTTC
CASSARDRVIYGYTF
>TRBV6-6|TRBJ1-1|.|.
TGTGCCAGCAGTGTAATAGGGGTTGACACTGAAGCTTTCTTT
CASSVIGVDTEAFF
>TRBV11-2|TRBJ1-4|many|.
TGTGCCAGCAGCTTAACGGAAAAACTGTTTTTT
CASSLTEKLFF
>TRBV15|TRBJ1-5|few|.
TGTGCCACCAGCAGAGAGGGAAGGTGGGATCAGCCCCAGCATTTT
CATSREGRWDQPQHF
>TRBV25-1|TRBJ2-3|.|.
TGTGCCAGCTTGGAGGGGGGTTACACAGATACGCAGTATTTT
CASLEGGYTDTQYF
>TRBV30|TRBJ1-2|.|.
TGTGCCTGGAGTGTTGATCCGGGTCGAGGCTACACCTTC
CAWSVDPGRGYTF
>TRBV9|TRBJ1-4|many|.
TGTGCCAGCAGCGTAGCAAAACTGTTTTTT
CASSVAKLFF
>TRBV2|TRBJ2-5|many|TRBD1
TGTGCCAGCAGGGGACAGAGCCCTCTGGAGACCCAGTACTTC
CASRGQSPLETQYF
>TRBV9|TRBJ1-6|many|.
TGTGCCAGCAGCGTAGGGGCCCAGAAAAGCGATAATTCACCCCTCCACTTT
CASSVGAQKSDNSPLHF
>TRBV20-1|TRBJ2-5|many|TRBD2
TGCAGTGCTTTCGTACCGGGGGGTACTTCGGAGACCCAGTACTTC
CSAFVPGGTSETQYF
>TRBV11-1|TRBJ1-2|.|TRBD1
TGTGCCAGCACCCTTTTCGGGACAGGGGTAAACTATGGCTACACCTTC
CASTLFGTGVNYGYTF
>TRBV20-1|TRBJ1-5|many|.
TGCAGTGCTAGTACCTTGTCAGGGTATAGCAATCAGCCCCAGCATTTT
CSASTLSGYSNQPQHF
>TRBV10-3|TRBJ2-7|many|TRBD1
TGTGCCACCAGGCCGCGGGGACAGGGGGCTACCTCCTACGAGCAGTACTTC
CATRPRGQGATSYEQYF
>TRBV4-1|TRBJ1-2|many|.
TGCGCCAGCAGCCAAGATGGATTTAACTATGGCTACACCTTC
CASSQDGFNYGYTF
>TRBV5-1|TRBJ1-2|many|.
TGCGCCAGCAGCCCCGTGGGGGGCTATGGCTACACCTTC
CASSPVGGYGYTF
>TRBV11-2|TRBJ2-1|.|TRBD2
TGTGCCAGCAGCATACTAGCGGGAGGGAACAATGAGCAGTTCTTC
CASSILAGGNNEQFF
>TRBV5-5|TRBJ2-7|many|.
TGTGCCAGCAGCGATCTATACGAGCAGTACTTC
CASSDLYEQYF